A selection of T cell receptor beta chains follows, all from one sample in a study of blood T cell repertoires in COVID-19. Repertoires were generated with immunoSEQ multiplex PCR, while TCRdb's copy carries only in-frame clones and drops some. The repertoire holds roughly 160,000 clones, with around four fifths as singletons. Sequenced material: PBMCs or T cells enriched from blood (not recorded which). Receptors were obtained from a woman in her sixties or seventies who had recovered from COVID-19. Each CDR3 is given with its conserved first and last residue. A D gene is named only where the DNA matches it firmly. The size of a clone is reported for some rows only, either as once, few or many, or as a class for expanded clones.

size | J | D | V | DNA | CDR3
NA | TRBJ2-7 | NA | TRBV2 | TGTGCCAGCAGTGCGCCTGGGAGCTCCTACGAGCAGTACTTC | CASSAPGSSYEQYF
NA | TRBJ2-3 | TRBD2 | TRBV5-1 | TGCGCCAGCAGCAGATTAGCGGGGTATAGCACAGATACGCAGTATTTT | CASSRLAGYSTDTQYF
NA | TRBJ2-2 | NA | TRBV7-6 | TGTGCCAGCAGCGCATTAGGGGTGGGCACCGGGGAGCTGTTTTTT | CASSALGVGTGELFF
NA | TRBJ2-3 | TRBD1 | TRBV10-2 | TGCGCCAGCAGTGAGTCAGGGGGCATTACTAGCACAGATACGCAGTATTTT | CASSESGGITSTDTQYF
NA | TRBJ2-5 | TRBD1 | TRBV11-3 | TGTGCCAGCAGCCCCGGACAGGCCCAGGGGACCCAGTACTTC | CASSPGQAQGTQYF
once | TRBJ2-3 | TRBD2 | TRBV11-2 | TGTGCCAGCAGCTTAGATCCACTAGCGGGAGGGAAAGATACGCAGTATTTT | CASSLDPLAGGKDTQYF
NA | TRBJ2-3 | NA | TRBV7-2 | TGTGCCAGCAGCTTAATGCTAGCAGGCCCAGATACGCAGTATTTT | CASSLMLAGPDTQYF
NA | TRBJ2-7 | NA | TRBV20-1 | TGCAGTGCTAGTGACGCTACCTACGAGCAGTACTTC | CSASDATYEQYF
NA | TRBJ1-4 | TRBD1 | TRBV19 | TGTGCCAGTCGGAGCGGAAGGACAGGGCTCCCCACGTTTACTAATGAAAAACTGTTTTTT | CASRSGRTGLPTFTNEKLFF
NA | TRBJ1-4 | TRBD1 | TRBV5-1 | TGCGCCAGCAGCTTGGGACAGGGGTCGGGAAAACTGTTTTTT | CASSLGQGSGKLFF
NA | TRBJ2-3 | TRBD1 | TRBV5-1 | TGCGCCAGCAGCTTGTCAAGGGGGGACAGGATCGCAGATACGCAGTATTTT | CASSLSRGDRIADTQYF
NA | TRBJ2-7 | NA | TRBV20-1 | TGCAGTGCTAGTCAGACGGACTTGGGGAACGAGCAGTACTTC | CSASQTDLGNEQYF
few | TRBJ2-7 | NA | TRBV7-9 | TGTGCCGGTTCCGGGGACTACGAGCAGTACTTC | CAGSGDYEQYF
NA | TRBJ2-5 | NA | TRBV9 | TGTGCCAGCAGCGCCTCAGGATACCAAGAGACCCAGTACTTC | CASSASGYQETQYF
NA | TRBJ2-3 | TRBD2 | TRBV19 | TGTGCCAGTAGTATCGTACTACAGGGACTAGGGCTGAATACGCAGTATTTT | CASSIVLQGLGLNTQYF
once | TRBJ2-1 | TRBD2 | TRBV5-4 | TGTGCCAGCAGCTTAAACCGAGGGAGGGCCCCCAATGAGCAGTTCTTC | CASSLNRGRAPNEQFF
NA | TRBJ2-7 | NA | TRBV2 | TGTGCCAGCAGTGCCACAGGGTCCGAGCAGTACTTC | CASSATGSEQYF
NA | TRBJ2-1 | NA | TRBV24-1 | TGTGCCATCGCTCAGAGGGTTAACAATGAGCAGTTCTTC | CAIAQRVNNEQFF
NA | TRBJ2-7 | TRBD1 | TRBV13 | TGTGCCAGCAGCCCCCGACAGGGGAACTACGAGCAGTACTTC | CASSPRQGNYEQYF
NA | TRBJ1-2 | TRBD1 | TRBV11-2 | TGTGCCAGCAGCTTAACAGGGGGTGGCGGCTACACCTTC | CASSLTGGGGYTF